This T cell receptor (beta chain) appears in the sequencing data of a study of memory B cells and T cells in multiple sclerosis (dated by TCRdb to between 2018 and 2020). In terms of the full investigation: The study compared the TCR beta repertoires of autoproliferating peripheral T cells with those of brain lesion-infiltrating T cells in multiple sclerosis patients. A couple of multiple sclerosis patients were included in the TCR sequencing because brain lesions obtained at autopsy or brain-infiltrating cells obtained from biopsy were available for them.

Details on this clone: What this receptor recognizes is not known. It has no much larger one-base neighbor in the sample; base qualities were not kept.

On the study overall, not on this receptor specifically: Clone-set sizes differed between compartments, which influenced counts of shared clonotypes and required normalization.

After stimulus-free culture of CFSE-labeled PBMCs, the autoproliferating (CFSEdim) and non-proliferating (CFSEhi) T cell fractions were sequenced separately. Altogether, roughly 5.1x10^7 CFSE-labeled PBMCs were kept in culture for around 7 days with no stimulus, after which the replicate wells were combined. PBMCs were labeled with about 0.54 uM CFSE and cultured without exogenous stimuli in serum-free AIM-V medium. PBMCs were obtained by Ficoll density gradient centrifugation and kept cryopreserved until use. Live 7-AAD-negative cells were sorted on a FACSAria III, washed with PBS, and frozen at -80 degrees C as dry pellets. The immunoSEQ Platform was used to amplify TCRbeta CDR3 regions from extracted genomic DNA. Multiplex PCR, high-throughput sequencing and a vendor bioinformatics pipeline were combined in the immunoSEQ assay. The published analysis was carried out like this. Non-productive sequences and CDR3s shorter than 4 amino acids were removed, and clonotype frequencies were recalculated per sample. In immunoSEQ Analyzer 2.0, shared clonotypes were identified as those with identical CDR3 amino acid, V gene and J gene sequences. To normalize repertoire overlap, the number of shared clonotypes was divided by the product of the two clone-set sizes and multiplied by 1000 to give arbitrary units. TCRdb limited this immuneACCESS table to in-frame rearrangements with V and J called. A share of clones is missing; checked studies link under half to unresolved V genes, and the rest is unexplained. From that table come the V and J calls and clone size; the DNA was used to work out D and trimming. A total of approximately 32,000 clones appear in this sample, roughly 88% of them only once. Approximately 2.4% of the sample is held by the ten biggest clonotypes.

The sequencing sample was made of PBMCs from blood kept in culture. The clonotype was recovered from a human donor with multiple sclerosis.

The CDR3 reads as follows: CASRPLAGGAYEQYF. The DNA reads as follows: TGTGCCAGCAGACCTCTAGCGGGGGGTGCCTACGAGCAGTACTTC. The chain uses TRBV28 and TRBJ2-5, with 11 bases in between that match TRBD2. The tail of the sequence fits TRBJ2-7 better, so the J call may be wrong. The CDR3 goes from the cysteine to the phenylalanine over 15 residues. The DNA shown is the 45-base CDR3, in frame from base 1. Taken from the germline V gene, the CDR1 and CDR2 loops are MDHEN and SYDVKM.